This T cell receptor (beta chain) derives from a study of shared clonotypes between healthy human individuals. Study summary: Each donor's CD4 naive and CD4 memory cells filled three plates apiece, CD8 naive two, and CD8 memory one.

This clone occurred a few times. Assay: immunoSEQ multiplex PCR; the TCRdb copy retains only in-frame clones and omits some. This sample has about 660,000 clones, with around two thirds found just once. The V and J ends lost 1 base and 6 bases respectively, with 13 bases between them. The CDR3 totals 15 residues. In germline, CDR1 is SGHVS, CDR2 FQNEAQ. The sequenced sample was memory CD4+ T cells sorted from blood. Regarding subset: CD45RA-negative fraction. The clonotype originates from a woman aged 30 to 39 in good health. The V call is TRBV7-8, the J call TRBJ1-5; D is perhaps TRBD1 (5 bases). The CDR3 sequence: CASSLDRGTGQPQHF. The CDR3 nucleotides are TGTGCCAGCAGCTTAGATCGGGGGACGGGTCAGCCCCAGCATTTT.